The 24 T cell receptor beta chains below were found in one sample sequenced in a study of CD4 and CD8 cells across lung adenocarcinoma regions. Using its own MiXCR run on the PCR reads, TCRdb lists one record per CDR3 protein. The sample has some 8,000 distinct CDR3 sequences, 45% to 55% seen once. Sequencing input: CD8+ T cells from the center of a lung tumor. Receptors were obtained from a male donor with lung adenocarcinoma. The CD4 and CD8 labels of this study may be unreliable.

This clonotype has ten or more counts. This chain links TRBV27 with TRBJ2-1; D is unresolved. The J call is uncertain, as TRBJ2-7 better fits the DNA end. This CDR3 has 12 amino acids. Germline lookup yields CDR1 MNHEY and CDR2 SMNVEV (reference sequence). The CDR3 spells CASARRGVGQYF. The CDR3, as DNA: TGTGCCAGTGCCCGACGAGGAGTAGGGCAGTACTTC.

The chain combines TRBV6-1 with TRBJ2-7; 9 bases map to TRBD1. This CDR3 spans 15 amino acids. V was clipped by 6 bases and J by 4 bases; unmatched bases: 10. Germline V gene lookup returns CDR1 MNHNS and CDR2 SASEGT. The CDR3 nucleotides read TGTGCCAGCAGGGATTCCGGGACAGGGACGTACGAGCAGTACGTC. It codes for CASRDSGTGTYEQYV.

The V gene is TRBV6-5, the J gene TRBJ2-3; D not certain. V gave up 1 base and J gave up 1 base, with 3 bases separating them. CDR1 is MNHEY, CDR2 SVGAGI, per germline. This CDR3 has 13 residues. CDR3 coding DNA: TGTGCCAGCAGTTACTTCCGCACAGATACGCAGTATTTT. Amino acid sequence: CASSYFRTDTQYF.

This clonotype came up many times. This rearrangement joins TRBV4-1 to TRBJ1-2, with D possibly being TRBD1 (6 bases). The CDR3 is made up of 15 amino acids. V gave up 3 bases and J gave up 5 bases, with 16 bases separating them. Germline CDR1 is MGHRA and CDR2 is YSYEKL. The CDR3 bases are TGCGCCAGCAGCCAGGGACAAGGCCATGGATATGGCTACACCTTC. As protein: CASSQGQGHGYGYTF.

In its sample, this clonotype was seen many times. The CDR3 bases are TGTGCCAGCAGCCCGGGGGGGCAGAGGGGCTACACCTTC. Residues: CASSPGGQRGYTF. The chain carries TRBV6-1 and TRBJ1-2; D possibly corresponds to TRBD1 (6 bases). Trimming took off 6 bases at V and 8 bases at J, with 16 bases between the two ends. CDR1 is MNHNS and CDR2 is SASEGT in the germline V gene. This CDR3 spans 13 amino acids.

This clonotype was picked up many times. The chain links TRBV6-1 to TRBJ2-7; TRBD2 is a possible D gene (6 bases). The CDR3 consists of 14 residues. Between the trimmed V and J ends, which lost 7 bases and 0 bases, there was a span of 13 bases. Germline values: CDR1 MNHNS, CDR2 SASEGT. The CDR3 DNA reads TGTGCCAGCACCTACGGGGGAGACTCCTACGAGCAGTACTTC. Its translation: CASTYGGDSYEQYF.

V usage is TRBV27 and J usage is TRBJ2-5, with 7 nucleotides matching TRBD1. The V and J ends lost 6 bases and 5 bases, in that order; junction bases with no gene match: 6. This CDR3 contains 13 residues. The V gene's germline CDR1 is MNHEY and CDR2 SMNVEV (reference sequence). CDR3 nucleotides: TGTGCCAGCAGACGACAGGGTTTGGAGACCCAGTACTTC. Encoded protein: CASRRQGLETQYF.

Many counts were recorded for this clonotype. The gene calls are TRBV6-1 and TRBJ2-1, with D perhaps TRBD2 (5 bases). V was clipped by 6 bases and J by 0 bases, with 12 bases between them. The CDR3 covers 15 residues. Germline loops: CDR1 MNHNS, CDR2 SASEGT. The CDR3 loop is CASRPFRGSYNEQFF. The CDR3 DNA reads as TGTGCCAGCAGACCCTTTCGGGGCTCCTACAATGAGCAGTTCTTC.

This clonotype was seen at least ten times. This chain links TRBV4-2 with TRBJ2-1; tentative D call: TRBD2 (5 bases). CDR1 and CDR2 from the germline V gene are LGHNA and YNFKEQ. The length of the CDR3 is 15 residues. V shed 0 bases and J shed 7 bases, with 13 bases lying between them. CDR3 bases: TGTGCCAGCAGCCAAGACATAGACTATTTAAATGAGCAGTTCTTC. It codes for CASSQDIDYLNEQFF.

This clonotype was counted only a few times. The chain couples TRBV27 to TRBJ1-3; 7 nucleotides agree with TRBD1. V was clipped by 5 bases and J by 0 bases; unmatched bases: 4. The V gene's germline CDR1 is MNHEY and CDR2 SMNVEV (reference sequence). The CDR3 has 15 residues. The CDR3: CASSRQGSSGNTIYF. The DNA of the CDR3 is TGTGCCAGCAGTAGACAGGGAAGCTCTGGAAACACCATATATTTT.

As to this clonotype: One end of the junction does not line up with germline, which may come from a read error. CDR3 coding DNA: TGTGCCAGCAGTTCGTTCGCTAGCCGTGGCCAAAAGATTCAGTACTTC. This sequence encodes CASSSFASRGQKIQYF. This rearrangement joins TRBV6-5 to TRBJ2-4; tentative D call: TRBD2 (5 bases). The CDR3 runs to 16 residues. Germline V gene data show CDR1 as MNHEY and CDR2 as SVGAGI.

The rearrangement uses TRBV6-1 and TRBJ2-2; 9 bases match TRBD2. Germline V gene data show CDR1 as MNHNS and CDR2 as SASEGT. The CDR3 totals 18 residues. J gave up 8 bases and V 4 bases, and 17 bases lay outside the gene matches. The CDR3 nucleotides are TGTGCCAGCAGTGGGGGGCCTTCCGCGGGGGGGGGGGGGGGGGAGCTGTTTTTT. Its translation: CASSGGPSAGGGGGELFF.

This clonotype occurred once. The chain uses TRBV10-2 and TRBJ2-1, with TRBD2 identical over 7 bases. This CDR3 is 20 amino acids long. V lost 3 bases, J lost 5 bases, and 22 bases stayed unmatched. Germline CDR1 reads WSHSY; CDR2 reads SAAADI. CDR3 protein: CASSDLRFLPSGLVNNEQFF. The CDR3 nucleotides are TGCGCCAGCAGTGACCTTCGATTCCTCCCTTCCGGACTAGTCAACAATGAGCAGTTCTTC.

This chain uses TRBV9 with TRBJ2-3; possibly TRBD2 for D (6 bases). Trimming removed 0 bases from V and 5 bases from J, with 13 bases in between. Germline V gene sequence: CDR1 SGDLS, CDR2 YYNGEE. This CDR3 is built from 15 residues. DNA for the CDR3: TGTGCCAGCAGCGTAGGACCGGGAGTGGAAGATACGCAGTATTTT. Protein product: CASSVGPGVEDTQYF.

As to this clonotype: Just one base apart from a much larger clone, this may be a read error. This chain uses TRBV11-2 with TRBJ2-1, with D perhaps matching TRBD2 (6 bases). The germline gives CDR1 SGHAT, CDR2 FQNNGV. The CDR3 length is 15 residues. Trimming removed 1 base at V and 13 bases at J, with 20 bases between. This CDR3 is CASSLGFQGGDIQFF. CDR3 nucleotide sequence: TGTGCCAGCAGCTTAGGTTTCCAGGGAGGAGACATTCAGTTCTTC. Using reference TRBV11-2 and TRBJ2-1 for the parts outside the CDR3, the full variable domain is EAGVAQSPRYKIIEKRQSVAFWCNPISGHATLYWYQQILGQGPKLLIQFQNNGVVDDSQLPKDRFSAERLKGVDSTLKIQPAKLEDSAVYLCASSLGFQGGDIQFFGPGTRLTVL.

This clonotype was seen ten or more times. The V gene is TRBV6-5, the J gene TRBJ2-3, with 10 nucleotides matching TRBD1. Trimming took 4 bases from V and 4 from J; bases not matched to a gene: 11. The CDR3 length is 17 residues. Germline loops: CDR1 MNHEY, CDR2 SVGAGI. The CDR3 loop is CASSSLGGTGEPDTQYF. CDR3 DNA: TGTGCCAGCAGTTCCCTGGGGGGGACAGGGGAACCAGATACGCAGTATTTT.

This clonotype was detected ten times or more. CDR3: CASSPASGDQPQHF. The CDR3 DNA sequence: TGTGCCAGCAGCCCGGCAAGTGGGGATCAGCCCCAGCATTTT. The chain links TRBV7-6 to TRBJ1-5; D is unresolved. The CDR3 extends over 14 amino acids. The ends were cut back, 5 bases at V and 5 bases at J, with 13 bases in the middle. The germline V gene encodes CDR1 SGHVS and CDR2 FNYEAQ.

The V call is TRBV27, the J call TRBJ1-6, with TRBD1 identical over 7 bases. This CDR3 region has 15 residues. The J segment lost 9 bases and the V segment lost 5 bases, leaving 10 bases of the junction unmatched. CDR1 and CDR2 from the germline V gene are MNHEY and SMNVEV (reference sequence). Here the CDR3 reads CASSTQGVGGSPLHF. The CDR3 DNA is TGTGCCAGCAGTACCCAGGGGGTGGGGGGTTCACCCCTCCACTTT.

The V call is TRBV6-5, the J call TRBJ2-5; TRBD2 matches 8 bases. Trimming at V came to 0 bases and at J to 4 bases, leaving 7 bases not matched to a gene. There are 16 residues in the CDR3. Germline V gene data show CDR1 as MNHEY and CDR2 as SVGAGI. The CDR3 region is CASSYSGGLAGETQYF. As DNA, the CDR3 is TGTGCCAGCAGTTACTCGGGAGGGCTAGCGGGAGAGACCCAGTACTTC.

This clonotype occurred a few times. This rearrangement joins TRBV6-1 to TRBJ2-1; 8 nucleotides agree with TRBD1. The germline V gene encodes CDR1 MNHNS and CDR2 SASEGT. The CDR3 length is 13 residues. The V segment lost 4 bases and the J segment 8 bases; nucleotides outside the gene matches: 4. DNA of the CDR3: TGTGCCAGCAGTGCCAGGGGGCCGGATGAGCAGTTCTTC. This sequence encodes CASSARGPDEQFF.

The chain uses TRBV6-1 and TRBJ2-1; 8 bases match TRBD2. Unmatched junction bases numbered 6, after V lost 7 bases and J lost 4 bases. From germline, CDR1 is MNHNS and CDR2 SASEGT. CDR3 length: 14 residues. CDR3 region: CASKPAGAYNEQFF. CDR3 sequence (DNA): TGTGCCAGCAAGCCAGCGGGGGCTTACAATGAGCAGTTCTTC.

This clonotype is classed as medium-sized. CDR3 amino acids: CASSLTRDSTYEQYF. The CDR3 DNA sequence: TGTGCCAGCAGTTTAACCCGGGACTCAACCTACGAGCAGTACTTC. This chain connects TRBV27 to TRBJ2-7; D possibly corresponds to TRBD2 (6 bases). V lost 2 bases to trimming and J lost 2 bases, with 13 bases between them. The CDR3 extends over 15 amino acids. Germline CDR1 is MNHEY and CDR2 is SMNVEV (reference sequence).

The sample holds a few counts of this clonotype. A read error may be the cause here, since a much bigger clone is one base away. The chain recombines TRBV27 with TRBJ2-1; 7 nucleotides agree with TRBD1. The J call may be in error: the DNA end matches TRBJ2-7 better. The V gene's germline CDR1 is MNHEY and CDR2 SMNVEV (reference sequence). This CDR3 has 15 amino acids. The CDR3 DNA sequence: TGTGCCAGCAGTCCACTGACAGGGTTCGACAATGAGCAGTACTTC. It translates to CASSPLTGFDNEQYF.

Note on this clonotype: This could be a read error, since a much larger clone is one nucleotide away. This sequence joins TRBV9 and TRBJ2-1; 7 nucleotides align to TRBD2. V shed 5 bases, J shed 10 bases, and the junction held 15 bases outside the gene matches. This CDR3 comprises 15 residues. Looked up from germline, CDR1 is SGDLS and CDR2 is YYNGEE. The CDR3 is CASSPGGFETYEQFF. DNA for the CDR3: TGTGCCAGCAGTCCCGGGGGGTTCGAGACCTACGAGCAGTTCTTC.